The T cell receptor (beta chain) under discussion was sequenced for a study of blood T cell repertoires in COVID-19. On the study more broadly: COVID-19 samples from acute and convalescent phases originated in the United States, Italy and Spain. PBMCs, B-cell-depleted T cells, or T cells provided the cDNA or gDNA that made up the material.

This CDR3 spans 15 amino acids. V lost 3 bases and J lost 5, with 17 bases in between. CDR1 LNHDA and CDR2 SQIVND come from the germline V gene (reference sequence). In the original analysis: Amplification with reference gene primers provided the estimates of nucleated cell counts. Clones were sequenced by immunoSEQ multiplex PCR, and TCRdb holds only the in-frame ones, with some missing. The V and J calls and clone size are taken from that table; D and trimming were inferred from the DNA. Of some 100,000 clones listed, 85% to 90% were seen once; the top ten hold about 1.5%. This clonotype originated in a human donor with active COVID-19. The donor label of this sample is uncertain. J is TRBJ2-7 and V is TRBV19; D may be TRBD1 (6 bases). Material: peripheral blood. The CDR3 spells CASSIRGGFSDEQYF. CDR3 bases: TGTGCCAGTAGTATTCGAGGGGGATTCAGCGACGAGCAGTACTTC.